This T cell receptor beta chain stems from a study of cytomegalovirus exposure and HLA in healthy donors. On the study more broadly: Early release data held tens of millions of unique TCRs from HLA-typed donors.

As concerns this clone: Its antigen is currently unknown.

General study findings and limits: The authors later found most CMV-associated TCR beta chains appeared HLA-restricted. It was assumed in the presence/absence analyses that sequencing depth was roughly uniform across donors. Association with HLA alleles at 0.05 false discovery rate was found for 16,951 TCR beta sequences in a later analysis.

Germline V lookup: CDR1 SGHAT, CDR2 FQNNGV. V shed 1 base and J shed 2 bases, with 6 bases lying between them. The CDR3 covers 15 residues. Primers: 60 Vbeta forward and 13 Jbeta reverse. Libraries were prepared by immunoSEQ multiplex PCR; TCRdb keeps only in-frame clonotypes and omits some of them. The data hold some 140,000 clones, with 80% observed a single time. J is TRBJ2-6 and V is TRBV11-2; D is perhaps TRBD1 (6 bases). This receptor was taken from a male donor in good health and CMV-seropositive. Material: PBMCs. This CDR3 reads CASSLGGPGANVLTF. CDR3 coding DNA: TGTGCCAGCAGCTTAGGGGGGCCTGGGGCCAACGTCCTGACTTTC.